Described below is a single TCR beta chain sequence and its context. What it recognizes is unknown. Germline V lookup: CDR1 SEHNR, CDR2 FQNEAQ (reference sequence). V dropped 5 bases and J dropped 3 bases, with 16 bases sitting between them. CDR3 length: 15 residues. This record belongs to a study of cytomegalovirus exposure and HLA in healthy donors. Whole-study findings and limits: Upon later analysis, HLA-associated TCR beta chains proved more clonally expanded than other, equally common chains.

Primers included in the PCR were 60 Vbeta and 13 Jbeta primers. The protocol was immunoSEQ multiplex PCR, while the TCRdb copy is restricted to in-frame clones and leaves out a portion. Among 180,000 or so clones, roughly 77% were seen once, and the ten largest hold approximately 2%. Sequencing input: PBMCs. This TCR was sampled from a woman aged 30 to 39 in good health and CMV-seronegative. The rearrangement uses TRBV7-9 and TRBJ2-5; perhaps TRBD1 as D (6 bases). The CDR3 DNA reads TGTGCCAGCAGCCCTCCCGGCAGGGGAGAAGAGACCCAGTACTTC. Amino acids: CASSPPGRGEETQYF.